One and the same sample provided the 5 T cell receptor beta chains below, sequenced in a study of read filtering for tumor transcriptome and immune sequencing. The library was built from about 400 ng RNA with molecular barcoded adaptors for alpha/delta and beta/gamma chains. TCRdb ran MiXCR on the reads and lists one entry per CDR3 protein. The profile shows roughly 67,000 distinct CDR3 sequences, roughly 18% of them singletons. Sequenced material: a population of CD138-negative cells sorted from bone marrow. The receptors come from a donor at least 40 years old with multiple myeloma.

This clonotype appeared many times. J is TRBJ2-5 and V is TRBV10-2; D unresolved. Germline V gives CDR1 WSHSY, CDR2 SAAADI. This CDR3 has 13 residues. Trimming cost V 2 bases and J 5 bases, with 9 bases left between them. The CDR3 is CASSEVVLETQYF. CDR3 nucleotide sequence: TGCGCCAGCAGTGAGGTCGTTTTGGAGACCCAGTACTTC.

This clonotype was found many times. Written as DNA, the CDR3 is TGTGCCAGCAGCTACGCTAGGGGGGCTACCTACGAGCAGTACTTC. It is translated as CASSYARGATYEQYF. The genes are TRBV6-6 and TRBJ2-7; D could derive from TRBD1 or TRBD2 (6 bases each). CDR1 is MNHNY, CDR2 SVGAGI, per germline (reference sequence). V was shortened by 6 bases and J by 2 bases, with 17 bases between the two germline ends. The CDR3 is 15 residues long.

This clonotype was recorded many times. The chain employs TRBV29-1 and TRBJ2-3; 7 positions agree with TRBD2. The CDR3 totals 14 residues. With V trimmed by 4 bases and J by 2 bases, 6 bases remained unmatched. In germline, CDR1 is SQVTM, CDR2 ANQGSEA. The CDR3 nucleotides read TGCAGCGTTGTTCCTAGCGGACTCACAGATACGCAGTATTTT. This codes for CSVVPSGLTDTQYF.

This clonotype was observed many times. The chain is built from TRBV20-1 and TRBJ1-2; D not resolved. The length of the CDR3 is 14 residues. In germline, CDR1 is DFQATT, CDR2 SNEGSKA (reference sequence). The germline V and J ends were trimmed by 0 bases and 8 bases, with 16 bases remaining between them. The CDR3 sequence: CSARDSLMVSGYTF. The CDR3 nucleotides are TGCAGTGCTAGAGACAGTCTGATGGTATCCGGCTACACCTTC.

This clonotype was detected ten times or more. V usage is TRBV24-1 and J usage is TRBJ2-2; perhaps TRBD2 as D (7 bases). The length of the CDR3 is 19 residues. V gave up 0 bases and J gave up 1 base, with 17 bases separating them. The germline gives CDR1 KGHDR, CDR2 SFDVKD. The CDR3 coding sequence is TGTGCCACCAGTGATTTGTCTTTGGGGGGGGCAAAGAACACCGGGGAGCTGTTTTTT. Residues: CATSDLSLGGAKNTGELFF.